This TCR beta chain was observed in a study of blood T cell repertoires in COVID-19. Overall study: Samples came from the United States, Italy and Spain, spanning acute and convalescent COVID-19. T cells, B-cell-depleted T cells, or PBMCs provided the cDNA or gDNA that served as material.

J gave up 6 bases and V 5 bases, and 5 bases lay outside the gene matches. The CDR3 totals 15 residues. CDR1 is LNHNV and CDR2 is YYDKDF in the germline V gene (reference sequence). Original processing notes: By means of reference gene primer amplification, nucleated cell counts were estimated. Sequencing was performed with immunoSEQ multiplex PCR; in TCRdb, only in-frame clones are kept and a portion is missing. That table gives V, J and clone size, and the DNA gave D and trimming. Here the sample spans a few hundred thousand clones, around 90% being singletons. The chain uses TRBV15 and TRBJ1-5; 12 bases are a match to TRBD1. The sequencing input was peripheral blood. The TCR was taken from a human donor in a cohort sampled during active COVID-19. The CDR3 nucleotides are TGTGCCACCAGCGGGGGACAGGGGGCGCGTCAGCCCCAGCATTTT. Protein product: CATSGGQGARQPQHF.